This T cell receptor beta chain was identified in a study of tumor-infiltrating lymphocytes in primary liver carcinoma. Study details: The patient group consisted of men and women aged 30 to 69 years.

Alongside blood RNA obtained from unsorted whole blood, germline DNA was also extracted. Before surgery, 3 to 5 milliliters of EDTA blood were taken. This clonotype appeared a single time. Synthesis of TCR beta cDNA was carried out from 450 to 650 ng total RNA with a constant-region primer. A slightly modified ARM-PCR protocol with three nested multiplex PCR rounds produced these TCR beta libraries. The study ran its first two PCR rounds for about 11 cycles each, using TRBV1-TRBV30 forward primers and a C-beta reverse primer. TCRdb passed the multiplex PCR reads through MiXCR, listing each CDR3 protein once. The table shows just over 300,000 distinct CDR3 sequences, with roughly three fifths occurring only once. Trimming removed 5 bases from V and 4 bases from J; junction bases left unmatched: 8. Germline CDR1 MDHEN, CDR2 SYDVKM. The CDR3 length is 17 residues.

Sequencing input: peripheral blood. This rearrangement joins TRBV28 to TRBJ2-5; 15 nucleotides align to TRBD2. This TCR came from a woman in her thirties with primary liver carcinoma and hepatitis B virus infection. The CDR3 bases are TGTGCCAGCAGTCAAGGACTAGCGGGAGGGCCAGGAGAGACCCAGTACTTC. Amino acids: CASSQGLAGGPGETQYF.